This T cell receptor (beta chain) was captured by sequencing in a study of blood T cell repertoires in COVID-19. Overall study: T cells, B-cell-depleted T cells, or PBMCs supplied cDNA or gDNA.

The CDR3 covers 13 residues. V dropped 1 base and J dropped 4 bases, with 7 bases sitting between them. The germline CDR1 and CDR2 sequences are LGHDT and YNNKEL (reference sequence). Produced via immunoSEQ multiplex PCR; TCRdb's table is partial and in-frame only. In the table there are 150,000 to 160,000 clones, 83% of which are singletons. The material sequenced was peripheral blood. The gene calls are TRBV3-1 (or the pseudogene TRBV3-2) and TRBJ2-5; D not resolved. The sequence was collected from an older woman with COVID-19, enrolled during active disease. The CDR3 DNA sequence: TGTGCCAGCAGCCAAGCAGCGCCAGAGACCCAGTACTTC. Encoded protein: CASSQAAPETQYF.